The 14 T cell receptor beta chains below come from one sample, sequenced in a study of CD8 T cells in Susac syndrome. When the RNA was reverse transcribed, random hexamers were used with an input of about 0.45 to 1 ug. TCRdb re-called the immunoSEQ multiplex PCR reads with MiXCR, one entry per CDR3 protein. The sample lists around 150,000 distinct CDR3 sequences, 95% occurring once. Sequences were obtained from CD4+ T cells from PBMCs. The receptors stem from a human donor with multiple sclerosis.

CDR3 residues: CASSGGMTDTDTQYF. In DNA form, the CDR3 reads TGTGCCAGCAGCGGAGGCATGACAGACACAGATACGCAGTATTTT. This chain joins TRBV13 and TRBJ2-3, with D perhaps TRBD1 or TRBD2 (5 bases each). The V gene lost 5 bases and the J gene lost 2 bases, with 14 bases spanning the gap. The CDR3 contains 15 residues. Germline V gives CDR1 PRHDT, CDR2 FYEKMQ (reference sequence).

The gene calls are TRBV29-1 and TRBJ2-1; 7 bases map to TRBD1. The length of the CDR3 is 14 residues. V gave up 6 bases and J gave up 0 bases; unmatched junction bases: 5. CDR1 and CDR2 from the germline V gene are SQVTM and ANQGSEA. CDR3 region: CSVHRGGSYNEQFF. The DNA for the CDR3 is TGCAGCGTACACAGGGGTGGCTCCTACAATGAGCAGTTCTTC.

The CDR3 is CASSILGNEQFF. In DNA, the CDR3 is TGTGCCAGCAGCATCCTCGGGAATGAGCAGTTCTTC. The genes are TRBV13 and TRBJ2-1; D gene uncertain. Deletions cut 5 bases from V and 7 bases from J, with 9 bases between. The V gene's germline CDR1 is PRHDT and CDR2 FYEKMQ (reference sequence). This CDR3 region has 12 residues.

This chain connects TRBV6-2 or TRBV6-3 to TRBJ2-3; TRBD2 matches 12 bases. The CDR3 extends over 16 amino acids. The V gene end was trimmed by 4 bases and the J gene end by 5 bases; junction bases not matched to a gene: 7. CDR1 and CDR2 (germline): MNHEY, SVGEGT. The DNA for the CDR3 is TGTGCCAGCAGTTCTGGACTAGCGGGGAATCGAGATACGCAGTATTTT. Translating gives CASSSGLAGNRDTQYF.

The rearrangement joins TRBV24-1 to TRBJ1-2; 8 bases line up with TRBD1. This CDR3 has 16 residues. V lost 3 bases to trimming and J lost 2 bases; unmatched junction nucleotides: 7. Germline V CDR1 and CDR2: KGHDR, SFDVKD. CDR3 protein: CATSDDRTGRNYGYTF. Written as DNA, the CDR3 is TGTGCCACCAGTGATGACAGGACAGGGCGGAACTATGGCTACACCTTC.

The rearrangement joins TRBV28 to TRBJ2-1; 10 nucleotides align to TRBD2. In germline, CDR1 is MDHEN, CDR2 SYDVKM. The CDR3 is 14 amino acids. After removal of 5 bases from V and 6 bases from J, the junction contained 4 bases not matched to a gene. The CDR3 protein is CASSISGRANEQFF. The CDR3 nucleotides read TGTGCCAGCAGTATCAGCGGGAGGGCCAATGAGCAGTTCTTC.

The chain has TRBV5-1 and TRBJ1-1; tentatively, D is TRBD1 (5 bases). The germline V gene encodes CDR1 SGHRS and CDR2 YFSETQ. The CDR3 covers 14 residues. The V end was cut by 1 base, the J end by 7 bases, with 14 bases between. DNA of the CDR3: TGCGCCAGCAGCTTGTCCGGGGCTACCGGTGAAGCTTTCTTT. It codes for CASSLSGATGEAFF.

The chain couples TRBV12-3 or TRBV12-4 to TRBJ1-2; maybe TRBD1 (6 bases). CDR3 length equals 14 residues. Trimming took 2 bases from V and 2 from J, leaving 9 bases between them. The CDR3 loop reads CASSLPGQNYGYTF. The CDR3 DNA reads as TGTGCCAGCAGTTTACCTGGACAGAACTATGGCTACACCTTC.

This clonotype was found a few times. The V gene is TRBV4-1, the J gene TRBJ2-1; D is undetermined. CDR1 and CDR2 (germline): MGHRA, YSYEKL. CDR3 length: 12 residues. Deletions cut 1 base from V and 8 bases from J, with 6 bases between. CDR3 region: CASSQAAHEQFF. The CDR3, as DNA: TGCGCCAGCAGCCAAGCAGCGCATGAGCAGTTCTTC.

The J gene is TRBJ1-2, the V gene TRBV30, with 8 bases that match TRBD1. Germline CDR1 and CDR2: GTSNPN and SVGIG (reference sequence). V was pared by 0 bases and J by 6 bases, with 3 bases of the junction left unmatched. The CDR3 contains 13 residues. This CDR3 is CAWSVQDRDGYTF. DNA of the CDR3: TGTGCCTGGAGTGTACAGGACAGGGATGGCTACACCTTC.

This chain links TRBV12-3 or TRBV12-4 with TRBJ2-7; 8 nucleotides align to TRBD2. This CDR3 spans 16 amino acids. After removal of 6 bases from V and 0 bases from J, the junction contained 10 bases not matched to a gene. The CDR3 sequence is CASSPKASGYSYEQYF. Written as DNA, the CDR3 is TGTGCCAGCAGCCCAAAGGCTAGCGGGTACTCCTACGAGCAGTACTTC.

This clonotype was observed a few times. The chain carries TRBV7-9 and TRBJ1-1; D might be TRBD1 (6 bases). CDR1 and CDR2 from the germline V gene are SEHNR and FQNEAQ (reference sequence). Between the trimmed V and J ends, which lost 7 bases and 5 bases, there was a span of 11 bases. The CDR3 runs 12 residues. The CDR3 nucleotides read TGTGCCAGCACCCAGAGGGGGACTGAAGCTTTCTTT. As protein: CASTQRGTEAFF. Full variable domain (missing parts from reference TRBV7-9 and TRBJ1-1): DTGVSQNPRHKITKRGQNVTFRCDPISEHNRLYWYRQTLGQGPEFLTYFQNEAQLEKSRLLSDRFSAERPKGSFSTLEIQRTEQGDSAMYLCASTQRGTEAFFGQGTRLTVV.

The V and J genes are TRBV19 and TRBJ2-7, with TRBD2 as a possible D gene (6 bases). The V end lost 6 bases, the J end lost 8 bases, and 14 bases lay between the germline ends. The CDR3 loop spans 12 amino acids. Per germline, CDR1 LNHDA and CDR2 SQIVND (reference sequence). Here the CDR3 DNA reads TGTGCCAGTAGGGGGCGTGCGGGGAAGCAGTACTTC. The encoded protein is CASRGRAGKQYF.

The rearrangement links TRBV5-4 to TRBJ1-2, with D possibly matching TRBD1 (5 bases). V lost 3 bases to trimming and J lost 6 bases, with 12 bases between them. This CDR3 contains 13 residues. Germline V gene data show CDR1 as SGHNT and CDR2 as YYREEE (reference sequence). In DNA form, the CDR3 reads TGTGCCAGCAGCTCACCTGGGGCTAATGGCTACACCTTC. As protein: CASSSPGANGYTF.